These 31 T cell receptor beta chains came from one sample sequenced in a study of PD-1 blockade in classical Hodgkin lymphoma. There was relapse after autologous stem cell transplantation in every patient, and there was variation in brentuximab vedotin exposure. Isolated CD8+ T cells were derived from thawed PBMCs through magnetic negative selection. Generated by immunoSEQ multiplex PCR, the TCRdb table keeps only in-frame clones and is missing some. The sample records about 29,000 clones, 80% to 90% being singletons. Sequencing was performed on CD8+ T cells from blood, taken at baseline. These receptors all come from a human donor with classical Hodgkin lymphoma.

The chain is built from TRBV16 and TRBJ1-5; 7 bases agree with TRBD1. Germline V gene lookup returns CDR1 KGHSY and CDR2 FQNENV. The CDR3 covers 13 residues. Trimming removed 2 bases from V and 7 bases from J; junction bases left unmatched: 2. This CDR3 is CASSQPGGQPQHF. The CDR3 region has the DNA TGTGCCAGCAGCCAACCAGGGGGGCAGCCCCAGCATTTT.

The rearrangement joins TRBV19 to TRBJ2-1; no definite D call. Deletions cut 4 bases from V and 3 bases from J, with 10 bases between. The CDR3 is 14 residues long. CDR1 is LNHDA and CDR2 is SQIVND in the germline V gene (reference sequence). As DNA, the CDR3 is TGTGCCAGTAGTAGTGGAAAAGGCTACAATGAGCAGTTCTTC. It translates to CASSSGKGYNEQFF.

The chain employs TRBV27 and TRBJ1-5, with D hard to call. Germline CDR1 and CDR2: MNHEY and SMNVEV (reference sequence). Trimming removed 6 bases at V and 6 bases at J, with 15 bases between. The length of the CDR3 is 14 residues. The DNA of the CDR3 is TGTGCCAGCAGCCAAGACCAAAGGATTCAGCCCCAGCATTTT. Translating gives CASSQDQRIQPQHF.

This clone was picked up one time. The chain links TRBV4-2 to TRBJ2-7, with D hard to call. This CDR3 has 14 amino acids. Germline V lookup: CDR1 LGHNA, CDR2 YNFKEQ. Trimming cost V 1 base and J 7 bases, with 14 bases left between them. The CDR3 bases are TGTGCCAGCAGCCAAGCAGAGCAGGTCTGGGAGCAGTACTTC. It is translated as CASSQAEQVWEQYF.

V and J are TRBV5-1 and TRBJ2-3, with 11 nucleotides matching TRBD2. The germline CDR1 and CDR2 sequences are SGHRS and YFSETQ. The CDR3 totals 18 residues. V trimming: 0 bases; J trimming: 4 bases; junction bases outside the gene matches: 10. The CDR3 DNA is TGCGCCAGCAGCTTGGAAGGGCTAGCGGGAGGTCGGGCAGATACGCAGTATTTT. Translated: CASSLEGLAGGRADTQYF.

The chain has TRBV11-2 and TRBJ2-7; possibly TRBD1 for D (6 bases). Germline CDR1 and CDR2: SGHAT and FQNNGV. The CDR3 is 12 residues long. V was shortened by 5 bases and J by 3 bases, with 8 bases between the two germline ends. The CDR3 DNA reads as TGTGCCAGCAGCCAGGGGAACTACGAGCAGTACTTC. Translation gives CASSQGNYEQYF.

Here the CDR3 reads CASSPQTSGSYTQYF. Written as DNA, the CDR3 is TGCGCCAGCAGCCCTCAGACTAGCGGGAGTTATACGCAGTATTTT. The rearrangement uses TRBV5-1 and TRBJ2-3, with 12 bases matching TRBD2. The CDR3 spans 15 residues. V gave up 4 bases and J gave up 7 bases; unmatched junction bases: 7. Germline assignment: CDR1 SGHRS and CDR2 YFSETQ.

The J gene is TRBJ1-5, the V gene TRBV27; maybe TRBD1 (6 bases). Trimming stripped 5 bases from V and 6 bases from J, with 23 bases between. This CDR3 spans 17 amino acids. Per the germline V gene, CDR1 is MNHEY and CDR2 is SMNVEV (reference sequence). CDR3 loop: CASSTGFQGSVSQPQHF. The CDR3 nucleotides read TGTGCCAGCAGTACAGGGTTCCAAGGGTCGGTGAGTCAGCCCCAGCATTTT.

The CDR3 nucleotides are TGTGCCAGCAGCTCGACTCTAGCGGAGATGAACACCGGGGAGCTGTTTTTT. This translates into CASSSTLAEMNTGELFF. This chain joins TRBV13 and TRBJ2-2; 7 nucleotides line up with TRBD2. The junction had 9 bases not matched to a gene; V was cut back by 4 bases and J by 1 base. Germline V gene data show CDR1 as PRHDT and CDR2 as FYEKMQ (reference sequence). The CDR3 is 17 amino acids.

The genes are TRBV25-1 and TRBJ2-7; 8 nucleotides agree with TRBD1. Germline V gives CDR1 MGHDK, CDR2 SYGVNS. This CDR3 has 14 residues. The ends lost 4 bases at V and 6 bases at J; junction bases unmatched: 8. The CDR3 DNA reads as TGTGCCAGCAGTGCGAGACAGGGGTCCCGCGAGCAGTACTTC. Residues: CASSARQGSREQYF.

The chain recombines TRBV7-6 with TRBJ1-1; TRBD1 aligns across 8 bases. Germline assignment: CDR1 SGHVS and CDR2 FNYEAQ. J gave up 8 bases and V 5 bases, and 10 bases lay outside the gene matches. This CDR3 has 14 amino acids. The CDR3 DNA is TGTGCCAGCAGCCCAACCGGGACAGGAGCGGAAGCTTTCTTT. It yields the protein CASSPTGTGAEAFF.

J is TRBJ1-2 and V is TRBV29-1; TRBD1 matches 7 bases. The CDR3 loop spans 14 amino acids. Trimming cost V 4 bases and J 4 bases; bases outside gene matches: 9. Looked up from germline, CDR1 is SQVTM and CDR2 is ANQGSEA. The CDR3 DNA follows: TGCAGCGTTGGGAGAACAGGGGAGGGCTATGGCTACACCTTC. It is translated as CSVGRTGEGYGYTF.

This clone was seen only once. The chain's CDR3 is CASSYSIRDTEAFF. The DNA of the CDR3 is TGTGCCAGCAGTTACTCGATCCGGGACACTGAAGCTTTCTTT. V is TRBV6-6 and J is TRBJ1-1; D remains unclear. Looked up from germline, CDR1 is MNHNY and CDR2 is SVGAGI (reference sequence). The CDR3 totals 14 residues. V was clipped by 0 bases and J by 3 bases, with 8 bases between them.

The rearrangement links TRBV5-1 to TRBJ1-1, with D uncertain. The CDR3 sequence is 15 residues long. Germline-derived CDR1 and CDR2 are SGHRS and YFSETQ. Trimming stripped 0 bases from V and 1 base from J, with 10 bases between. CDR3 loop: CASSLVAEGNTEAFF. DNA for the CDR3: TGCGCCAGCAGCTTGGTCGCAGAAGGGAACACTGAAGCTTTCTTT. Using reference TRBV5-1 and TRBJ1-1 for the parts outside the CDR3, the full variable domain is KAGVTQTPRYLIKTRGQQVTLSCSPISGHRSVSWYQQTPGQGLQFLFEYFSETQRNKGNFPGRFSGRQFSNSRSEMNVSTLELGDSALYLCASSLVAEGNTEAFFGQGTRLTVV.

V is TRBV4-2 and J is TRBJ2-7, with D possibly being TRBD2 (5 bases). The CDR3 extends over 13 amino acids. The germline V gene has CDR1 LGHNA and CDR2 YNFKEQ. V lost 4 bases, J lost 3 bases, and 10 bases lay in between. The CDR3 nucleotides read TGTGCCAGCAGCCCTCTTGAGGGCTACGAGCAGTACTTC. It specifies CASSPLEGYEQYF.

This chain links TRBV27 with TRBJ2-5; 9 bases are shared with TRBD2. V lost 1 base to trimming and J lost 5 bases; unmatched junction nucleotides: 8. The CDR3 is 16 amino acids. The germline gives CDR1 MNHEY, CDR2 SMNVEV (reference sequence). The CDR3 reads CASSLWNSGRVETQYF. The CDR3, as DNA: TGTGCCAGCAGTTTATGGAATAGCGGGAGAGTGGAGACCCAGTACTTC.

The chain uses TRBV7-6 and TRBJ1-4, with D tentatively TRBD1 (6 bases). CDR3 length: 14 amino acids. Germline V gene lookup returns CDR1 SGHVS and CDR2 FNYEAQ. The V end was cut by 2 bases, the J end by 2 bases, with 6 bases between. The chain's CDR3 is CASSLTGTNEKLFF. CDR3 in DNA: TGTGCCAGCAGCTTAACAGGGACTAATGAAAAACTGTTTTTT.

Only a few counts were recorded for this clone. One end of the junction fails to match germline, which may point to a read error. This chain links TRBV7-7 with TRBJ2-2, with D unresolved. Germline CDR1 reads SSHAT; CDR2 reads FNYEAQ (reference sequence). The length of the CDR3 is 14 residues. DNA for the CDR3: TGTGCTAGCAGCTTATCTCAGGACACCGGGGAGCTGTTTTTT. Protein: CASSLSQDTGELFF.

This clone has only one observation. V is TRBV27 and J is TRBJ2-3; perhaps TRBD1 as D (6 bases). The CDR3 extends over 15 amino acids. CDR1 MNHEY and CDR2 SMNVEV come from the germline V gene (reference sequence). V dropped 5 bases and J dropped 3 bases, with 15 bases sitting between them. The CDR3 DNA reads TGTGCCAGCAGTCCATTAGGGGGAATGACAGATACGCAGTATTTT. Translation gives CASSPLGGMTDTQYF.

The DNA of the CDR3 is TGTGCCATCAGTGAGTCGGGGACAGAGAACTATGGCTACACCTTC. This encodes CAISESGTENYGYTF. This rearrangement joins TRBV10-3 to TRBJ1-2; 7 nucleotides line up with TRBD1. Per germline, CDR1 ENHRY and CDR2 SYGVKD. The CDR3 has 15 residues. Trimming at V came to 0 bases and at J to 2 bases, leaving 3 bases not matched to a gene.

V and J are TRBV12-5 and TRBJ2-3; 8 nucleotides line up with TRBD2. The CDR3 is 18 amino acids. After removal of 4 bases from V and 3 bases from J, the junction contained 15 bases not matched to a gene. The germline gives CDR1 LGHNT, CDR2 FRNRAP. CDR3 sequence (DNA): TGTGCTAGTGGTTCCTCCCCCCTTGGCGGGAGGCGGACAGATACGCAGTATTTT. Translated, it gives CASGSSPLGGRRTDTQYF.

The CDR3 here is CASSGTGGGEAFF. CDR3 in DNA: TGTGCCAGCAGTGGGACAGGGGGCGGTGAAGCTTTCTTT. The chain combines TRBV2 with TRBJ1-1; 11 nucleotides align to TRBD1. The CDR3 runs to 13 residues. V shed 4 bases and J 7 bases; nucleotides not matched to a gene: 2. The germline V gene has CDR1 SNHLY and CDR2 FYNNEI. The entire variable domain, with the rest obtained from reference TRBV2 and TRBJ1-1, is as follows: EPEVTQTPSHQVTQMGQEVILRCVPISNHLYFYWYRQILGQKVEFLVSFYNNEISEKSEIFDDQFSVERPDGSNFTLKIRSTKLEDSAMYFCASSGTGGGEAFFGQGTRLTVV.

The CDR3 loop is CASSGTGGDYNEQFF. CDR3 nucleotide sequence: TGTGCCAGCAGTGGGACAGGGGGTGATTACAATGAGCAGTTCTTC. The chain is built from TRBV2 and TRBJ2-1, with 10 nucleotides matching TRBD1. The CDR3 runs to 15 residues. The germline V gene has CDR1 SNHLY and CDR2 FYNNEI. The trim removed 4 bases at V and 4 bases at J, leaving 4 bases unmatched.

The genes are TRBV7-6 and TRBJ2-2, with TRBD2 matching over 12 bases. After removal of 6 bases from V and 4 bases from J, the junction contained 0 bases not matched to a gene. Germline values: CDR1 SGHVS, CDR2 FNYEAQ. The CDR3 totals 14 residues. The CDR3: CASRTSGGTGELFF. CDR3 nucleotide sequence: TGTGCCAGCAGGACTAGCGGGGGCACCGGGGAGCTGTTTTTT.

The chain couples TRBV5-1 to TRBJ2-3; 12 nucleotides match TRBD1. From germline, CDR1 is SGHRS and CDR2 YFSETQ. The V segment lost 7 bases and the J segment 9 bases; nucleotides outside the gene matches: 15. The CDR3 sequence is 16 residues long. CDR3 bases: TGCGCCAGCGGCCCTACTTGGGACAGGGGGCAAGAGACGCAGTATTTT. It specifies CASGPTWDRGQETQYF.

This chain links TRBV27 with TRBJ2-1, with D uncertain. CDR1 and CDR2 from the germline V gene are MNHEY and SMNVEV (reference sequence). There are 14 residues in the CDR3. V was clipped by 7 bases and J by 4 bases, with 14 bases between them. The CDR3 sequence: CASKMGGRYNEQFF. The DNA for the CDR3 is TGTGCCAGCAAAATGGGCGGACGTTACAATGAGCAGTTCTTC.

This clone was counted a single time. The chain has TRBV27 and TRBJ2-7; TRBD1 or TRBD2 may be the D gene (6 bases each). The germline V and J ends were trimmed by 7 bases and 2 bases, with 15 bases remaining between them. The CDR3 extends over 14 amino acids. Germline CDR1 and CDR2: MNHEY and SMNVEV (reference sequence). The CDR3 loop reads CASMMDRGPYEQYF. CDR3 DNA sequence: TGTGCCAGCATGATGGACCGGGGGCCCTACGAGCAGTACTTC.

V usage is TRBV11-2 and J usage is TRBJ2-7; D is undetermined. The CDR3 runs to 14 residues. Germline-derived CDR1 and CDR2 are SGHAT and FQNNGV. The V end was cut by 0 bases, the J end by 3 bases, with 9 bases between. CDR3 sequence: CASSLDIGGYEQYF. DNA for the CDR3: TGTGCCAGCAGCTTAGATATCGGTGGCTACGAGCAGTACTTC.

The chain joins TRBV27 to TRBJ2-1; no definite D call. Germline CDR1 is MNHEY and CDR2 is SMNVEV (reference sequence). V was trimmed by 1 base and J by 13 bases, leaving 11 bases between them. This CDR3 region has 12 residues. CDR3 bases: TGTGCCAGCAGTTTATTCGGCAGAGACCAGTTCTTC. Translated, it gives CASSLFGRDQFF.

The V gene is TRBV27, the J gene TRBJ1-1, with a possible D match to TRBD1 (6 bases). This CDR3 has 12 amino acids. Trimming cost V 4 bases and J 11 bases, with 14 bases left between them. CDR1 and CDR2 from the germline V gene are MNHEY and SMNVEV (reference sequence). CDR3 nucleotide sequence: TGTGCCAGCAGTTCACTCAGGGGTGCGGCTTTCTTT. This encodes CASSSLRGAAFF.

The V gene is TRBV29-1, the J gene TRBJ2-1, with TRBD2 matching over 8 bases. The CDR3 contains 15 residues. Germline CDR1 and CDR2: SQVTM and ANQGSEA. Unmatched junction bases numbered 9, after V lost 0 bases and J lost 8 bases. The CDR3 loop reads CSVEESQRERYEQFF. The CDR3 bases are TGCAGCGTTGAAGAGTCCCAGCGGGAGAGGTATGAGCAGTTCTTC.